Listed here are 13 T cell receptor beta chains from one sample, sequenced in a study of breast tumors, draining lymph nodes, adjacent tissues. The lymph nodes were axillary draining lymph nodes from breast cancer patients. TCRdb reanalysed the multiplex PCR reads using MiXCR and keeps one entry per CDR3 protein. This sample has 270,000 or so distinct CDR3 sequences; 30% to 35% occur once, and the top ten carry over 0.95%. What was sequenced was axillary lymph node tissue. These receptors were obtained from a female donor with breast cancer. Some clones in this sample may be carry-over from other donors' samples.

As for this clonotype: Since a much larger clone is just one base distant, this may be a read error. The V call is TRBV11-1, the J call TRBJ2-1; 14 positions match TRBD2. The germline CDR1 and CDR2 sequences are SGHAT and FQDESV (reference sequence). This CDR3 region has 13 residues. CDR3 in DNA: TGCGCCAGCGAGGGACTAGCGGGAGCTGAGCAGTTCTTC. Translating it yields CASEGLAGAEQFF.

Turning to this clonotype: At one of its ends the junction is not consistent with the germline gene, which may arise from a read error. The genes are TRBV5-1 and TRBJ1-3; D remains unclear. Looked up from germline, CDR1 is SGHRS and CDR2 is YFSETQ. CDR3 length: 13 amino acids. The CDR3 sequence: CASTQDAGNAIYF. The CDR3 region has the DNA TGCGCCAGCACCCAGGACGCCGGAAACGCCATATATTTC.

This chain links TRBV30 with TRBJ2-1; possibly TRBD1 for D (6 bases). CDR3 length equals 14 residues. Trimming pared 0 bases from V and 6 bases from J, leaving 12 bases between. Germline CDR1 GTSNPN, CDR2 SVGIG (reference sequence). The CDR3 is CAWSVLGRGNEQFF. For the CDR3, the DNA is TGTGCCTGGAGTGTTCTCGGCAGGGGCAATGAGCAGTTCTTC. Together with reference TRBV30 and TRBJ2-1, the CDR3 gives the full variable domain: SQTIHQWPATLVQPVGSPLSLECTVEGTSNPNLYWYRQAAGRGLQLLFYSVGIGQISSEVPQNLSASRPQDRQFILSSKKLLLSDSGFYLCAWSVLGRGNEQFFGPGTRLTVL.

In its sample, this clonotype was seen many times. The chain joins TRBV9 to TRBJ2-1, with D perhaps TRBD1 (6 bases). The V end was cut by 0 bases, the J end by 3 bases, with 7 bases between. In germline, CDR1 is SGDLS, CDR2 YYNGEE. The CDR3 length is 14 residues. The CDR3 loop reads CASSVVDSYNEQFF. Here the CDR3 DNA reads TGTGCCAGCAGCGTAGTGGACAGCTACAATGAGCAGTTCTTC.

This clonotype was recorded many times. For the CDR3, the DNA is TGTGCCAGCAGCGCTTTACCGGGACAGGGAGAGGAGACCCAGTACTTC. Protein product: CASSALPGQGEETQYF. This rearrangement joins TRBV9 to TRBJ2-5; 9 positions agree with TRBD1. Germline V gene lookup returns CDR1 SGDLS and CDR2 YYNGEE. The CDR3 sequence is 16 residues long. Trimming at V came to 3 bases and at J to 5 bases, leaving 11 bases not matched to a gene.

There are many counts of this clonotype. The chain carries TRBV12-3 or TRBV12-4 and TRBJ1-5; D is ambiguous. The length of the CDR3 is 14 residues. V was cut by 3 bases and J by 1 base, with 7 bases left in between. The CDR3 nucleotides are TGTGCCAGCAGTTTGTTAGTGAGCAATCAGCCCCAGCATTTT. Protein product: CASSLLVSNQPQHF.

This clonotype has more than one count but fewer than ten. The conserved phenylalanine or tryptophan normally closing the CDR3 is absent here, so this likely arose from a read error. CDR3 amino acids: CASHSGVAGPTDTQYS. DNA of the CDR3: TGTGCCAGCCATTCGGGGGTAGCGGGACCCACAGATACGCAGTATTCT. The V and J genes are TRBV19 and TRBJ2-3, with TRBD2 identical over 8 bases. J gave up 2 bases and V 9 bases, and 13 bases lay outside the gene matches. Germline V CDR1 and CDR2: LNHDA, SQIVND (reference sequence). The CDR3 runs 16 residues.

V and J are TRBV6-1 and TRBJ2-3; 11 bases are a match to TRBD2. J was trimmed by 2 bases and V by 7 bases; bases with no gene match: 5. CDR1 is MNHNS and CDR2 is SASEGT in the germline V gene. The CDR3 totals 15 residues. The DNA of the CDR3 is TGTGCCAGCACCCTGACTAGCGGGAACACAGATACGCAGTATTTT. It codes for CASTLTSGNTDTQYF.

This clonotype was seen only a few times. The junction differs from germline at one of its ends, possibly a read error. V and J are TRBV3-1 and TRBJ2-1, with no clear D. The CDR3 spans 15 residues. CDR1 and CDR2 (germline): LGHDT, YNNKEL (reference sequence). CDR3 region: CASTQRADGNNEQFF. CDR3 coding DNA: TGTGCCAGCACCCAACGGGCGGACGGTAACAATGAGCAGTTCTTC.

This clonotype was observed many times. Here the CDR3 reads CASSYDRGRETQYF. CDR3 in DNA: TGTGCCAGCAGCTATGACAGGGGGAGAGAGACCCAGTACTTC. This sequence joins TRBV7-2 and TRBJ2-5, with TRBD1 matching 9 bases. The V gene's germline CDR1 is SGHTA and CDR2 FQGNSA. With V trimmed by 4 bases and J by 4 bases, 4 bases remained unmatched. The CDR3 length is 14 residues.

This clonotype was found a few times. Since a much larger clone is just one base distant, this may be a read error. V and J are TRBV10-1 and TRBJ2-3, with unresolved D. CDR3 length: 10 residues. Deletions cut 6 bases from V and 6 bases from J, with 4 bases between. Germline V gives CDR1 WNHNN, CDR2 SYGVQD (reference sequence). This CDR3 reads CASRVDTQYF. The CDR3 nucleotides are TGCGCCAGCAGGGTCGATACGCAGTATTTT.

This clonotype was seen at least ten times. The V call is TRBV20-1, the J call TRBJ1-2; the D is unclear. V lost 3 bases and J lost 4, with 15 bases in between. Germline V gives CDR1 DFQATT, CDR2 SNEGSKA (reference sequence). There are 14 residues in the CDR3. The CDR3 here is CSASHPGDSYGYTF. DNA of the CDR3: TGCAGTGCTAGCCACCCCGGAGATAGCTATGGCTACACCTTC.

This clonotype was observed at least ten times. This chain connects TRBV20-1 to TRBJ2-2; D gene unclear. Germline V lookup: CDR1 DFQATT, CDR2 SNEGSKA (reference sequence). The CDR3 contains 13 residues. V lost 5 bases and J 5 bases, leaving 12 bases between the germline ends. The CDR3 reads CSAPELNTGELFF. DNA for the CDR3: TGCAGTGCTCCCGAGCTAAATACCGGGGAGCTGTTTTTT.